Here is one T cell receptor beta chain with its context. The antigen remains unidentified. The data are from a study of blood T cells in healthy people across ages. Study-level results: Changes in expanded clonotypes were possibly confounded, as the CMV status of donors was unknown.

Using a J-beta primer mix together with a sample-barcoded 5' primer, a second PCR was run for about 6 to 11 cycles. TCRdb re-analysed the 5' RACE reads in MiXCR, keeping a single row per CDR3 protein. Of around 1,800,000 distinct CDR3 sequences in the sample, approximately 39% are singletons; the top ten hold roughly 23%. Every donor provided ten milliliters of peripheral blood. Isolating PBMCs gave at least 6.5 million of these cells per sample. Between the trimmed V and J ends, which lost 1 base and 0 bases, there was a span of 9 bases. This CDR3 has 15 amino acids. The germline V gene has CDR1 LGHNA and CDR2 YSLEER.

This chain links TRBV4-3 with TRBJ1-2, with D possibly TRBD1 on 5 matching bases. The source is a human donor in good health. Sequenced material: blood. This CDR3 reads CASSQVTGSNYGYTF. The CDR3 coding sequence is TGCGCCAGCAGCCAAGTCACAGGATCTAACTATGGCTACACCTTC.